This section outlines one T cell receptor (beta chain) sequence together with its context. This is likely an artifact of a read error, given a far larger clone one base away. The data were obtained in a study of prognosis after radiotherapy for stage I lung cancer. Looking at the study overall: While over 5 patients had squamous cell carcinoma tumors, the tumors of some 13 were adenocarcinoma. Radiotherapy used SBRT, divided into 3 to 5 fractions and reaching a biologically effective dose of at least 100 Gy.

The CDR3 length is 16 residues. The V gene end was trimmed by 0 bases and the J gene end by 1 base; junction bases not matched to a gene: 2. Amplification of TCR beta CDR3 from genomic DNA used two-round multiplex PCR. The first round of PCR was done with primers that matched each TRBV and TRBJ gene. A single record per CDR3 protein comes from TCRdb applying MiXCR to the multiplex PCR reads. The sample lists some 27,000 distinct CDR3 sequences, less than 40% occurring once. The chain has TRBV12-3 or TRBV12-4 and TRBJ2-2, with 7 bases identical to TRBD2. The clonotype originates from a donor aged 50 or older with non-small cell lung cancer. Sequencing was performed on PBMCs, taken before or after stereotactic body radiation therapy (not recorded which). CDR3: CASSLAGGQNTGELFF. Written as DNA, the CDR3 is TGTGCCAGCAGTTTAGCGGGAGGGCAGAACACCGGGGAGCTGTTTTTT.